This T cell receptor beta chain was identified during a study of cytomegalovirus exposure and HLA in healthy donors. Study details: Sequencing of about 179 million T cells in an earlier analysis found 100 million or so unique TCR beta sequences. Study-level points and caveats: Using a false discovery rate of 0.05, a later analysis showed that approximately 18,000 TCR beta sequences were associated with HLA alleles. Among TCR beta chains, those listed as cytomegalovirus-associated numbered approximately 150.

The PCR ran on 60 Vbeta and 13 Jbeta primers. Sequencing used immunoSEQ multiplex PCR; TCRdb keeps in-frame clones, though not all of them. This table has 100,000 to 150,000 clones, 77% appearing once. To note about this clone: Its antigen is unidentified.

Donors had nominal health at sampling but likely had unrecorded immune exposures. The sequence came from a man between 18 and 29 years old in good health and CMV-seropositive. The source material was PBMCs.

This chain's CDR3 is CASKQGQSPGELFF. The CDR3 nucleotides read TGTGCCAGTAAACAAGGACAGAGCCCCGGGGAGCTGTTTTTT. The chain uses TRBV19 and TRBJ2-2; maybe TRBD1 (6 bases). The CDR3 loop spans 14 amino acids. Trimming stripped 7 bases from V and 6 bases from J, with 15 bases between. CDR1 is LNHDA, CDR2 SQIVND, per germline (reference sequence).